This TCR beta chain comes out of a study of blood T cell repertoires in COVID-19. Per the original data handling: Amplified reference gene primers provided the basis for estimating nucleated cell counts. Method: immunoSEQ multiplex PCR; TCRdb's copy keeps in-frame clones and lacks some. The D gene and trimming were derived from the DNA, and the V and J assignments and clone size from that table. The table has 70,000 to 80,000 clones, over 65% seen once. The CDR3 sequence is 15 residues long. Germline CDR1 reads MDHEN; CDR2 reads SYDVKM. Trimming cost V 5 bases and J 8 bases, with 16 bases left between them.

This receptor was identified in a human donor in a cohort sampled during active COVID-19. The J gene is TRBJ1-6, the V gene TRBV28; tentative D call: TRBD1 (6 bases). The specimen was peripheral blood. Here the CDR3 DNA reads TGTGCCAGCAGTCCCCCCCTGACAGGTCATTCACCCCTCCACTTT. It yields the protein CASSPPLTGHSPLHF. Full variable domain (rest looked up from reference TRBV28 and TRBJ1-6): DVKVTQSSRYLVKRTGEKVFLECVQDMDHENMFWYRQDPGLGLRLIYFSYDVKMKEKGDIPEGYSVSREKKERFSLILESASTNQTSMYLCASSPPLTGHSPLHFGNGTRLTVT.